This T cell receptor beta chain derives from a study of blood T cells in healthy people across ages. For the second PCR, which ran for roughly 6 to 12 cycles, a sample-barcoded 5' primer and a J-beta primer mix were used. Using its own MiXCR run on the 5' RACE reads, TCRdb lists one record per CDR3 protein. The sample contains more than 1.4 million distinct CDR3 sequences, 42% of which appear only once. Trimming cost V 6 bases and J 8 bases, with 16 bases left between them. CDR1 is SNHLY, CDR2 FYNNEI, per germline. The CDR3 contains 13 residues. Every participating donor contributed 8 to 10 milliliters of peripheral blood through a draw.

Sequencing used blood. The V and J genes are TRBV2 and TRBJ1-2; D ambiguous. This clonotype originated in a woman aged 18 to 35 in good health. CDR3 bases: TGTGCCAGCAGACTCCAACCGACGGAGGGCTACACCTTC. Translated, it gives CASRLQPTEGYTF.